This T cell receptor (beta chain) was recovered during a study of T cells in Graves' hyperthyroidism and ophthalmopathy. Study results and caveats: Blood also showed most of the thyroid clonotypes that were expanded above 0.001. For ophthalmopathy, model prediction preceded onset by a median about 6 months.

This CDR3 comprises 16 residues. The germline V gene encodes CDR1 MNHEY and CDR2 SVGEGT. Trimming at V came to 6 bases and at J to 8 bases, leaving 15 bases not matched to a gene. Diagnostic assessment was based on clinical symptoms, serum thyroxine and TRAb, thyroid ultrasound and orbital computed tomography. PBMCs were derived from under 13 ml fresh peripheral blood. With respect to this clonotype: The target antigen is unknown.

It was RNA transcripts that yielded the amplified TCR beta CDR3 regions. Primed by the HTBI set, a first-round RT-PCR was run on the TCR CDR3. TCRdb reprocessed the multiplex PCR reads with MiXCR, giving one entry per CDR3 protein. The sample yields under 400,000 distinct CDR3 sequences, 15% to 20% seen once. This chain joins TRBV6-2 or TRBV6-3 and TRBJ2-1, with 8 positions matching TRBD1. The sequenced sample was blood. The clonotype was recovered from a man younger than 45 with Graves' hyperthyroidism. CDR3 nucleotide sequence: TGTGCCAGCAGCTACGCCGGGACAGGTCGGTGGGATGAGCAGTTCTTC. It codes for CASSYAGTGRWDEQFF.